This T cell receptor beta chain stems from a study of blood T cell repertoires in COVID-19. The data were produced by immunoSEQ multiplex PCR, yet TCRdb's version contains in-frame clones alone and is incomplete. Of 330,000 or so clones listed, roughly 90% were seen once; the top ten hold about 18%. The germline CDR1 and CDR2 sequences are LGHDT and YNNKEL (reference sequence). The length of the CDR3 is 17 residues. With 0 bases clipped from V and 5 bases from J, the junction kept 11 bases outside the gene matches. The sequence was collected from a woman between 25 and 40 years old who had recovered from COVID-19. The rearrangement uses TRBV3-1 (or the pseudogene TRBV3-2) and TRBJ1-2; TRBD1 agrees at 8 bases. The sequencing sample was made of PBMCs or T cells enriched from blood (not recorded which). The CDR3 here is CASSQETGVLRGYGYTF. Written as DNA, the CDR3 is TGTGCCAGCAGCCAAGAGACAGGGGTTCTTCGGGGGTATGGCTACACCTTC.